The clone carrying this TCR beta chain was seen once. Its target is not known. The data originate from a study of T cell responses to AZD1222 COVID-19 vaccine. The data were produced by immunoSEQ multiplex PCR, yet TCRdb's version contains in-frame clones alone and is incomplete. The sample consists of 150,000 to 200,000 clones, around 88% of them appearing once. Germline assignment: CDR1 SGHDT and CDR2 YYEEEE. Trimming pared 4 bases from V and 0 bases from J, leaving 7 bases between. The CDR3 sequence is 13 residues long. General study results and limits: Recipients of two AZD1222 doses showed rising Spike-specific TCR breadth and depth. AZD1222 recipients seropositive at baseline numbered only six or seven. Vaccine-associated CD4 TCRs ranged over spike, dominating at 160-218 and 743-854.

The rearrangement joins TRBV5-6 to TRBJ1-1; D not resolved. This sequence originates from an adult who received the AZD1222 COVID-19 vaccine. Sample: peripheral blood, taken 28 days after the second AZD1222 dose. The DNA of the CDR3 is TGTGCCAGCAGCCCGACACTGAACACTGAAGCTTTCTTT. The encoded protein is CASSPTLNTEAFF.